Reported below is one T cell receptor (beta chain). As yet, its antigen is unknown. CDR3 size: 15 residues. The junction had 4 bases not matched to a gene; V was cut back by 0 bases and J by 7 bases. CDR1 LGHDT and CDR2 YNNKEL come from the germline V gene (reference sequence). The sample originates from a study of early T cells in non-severe SARS-CoV-2 infection. The overall study: Sequenced bulk RNA came from whole blood that was unsorted, and chains were unpaired.

TCRdb independently ran MiXCR on the 5' RACE reads; one entry per CDR3 protein. This table has some 98,000 distinct CDR3 sequences, approximately 11% appearing once. Study-wide findings and caveats: Matching against VDJdb likely underestimated virus-specific expansions, favoring anti-spike CD8.

The J gene is TRBJ1-3, the V gene TRBV3-1; the match to TRBD1 covers 9 bases. Sequencing was carried out using whole blood. This clonotype originated in an adult who was a healthcare worker with PCR-confirmed SARS-CoV-2 infection or an uninfected control (not recorded which). CDR3 nucleotides: TGTGCCAGCAGCCAAGATAGGGGACAGGGTAACACCATATATTTT. Translation: CASSQDRGQGNTIYF.